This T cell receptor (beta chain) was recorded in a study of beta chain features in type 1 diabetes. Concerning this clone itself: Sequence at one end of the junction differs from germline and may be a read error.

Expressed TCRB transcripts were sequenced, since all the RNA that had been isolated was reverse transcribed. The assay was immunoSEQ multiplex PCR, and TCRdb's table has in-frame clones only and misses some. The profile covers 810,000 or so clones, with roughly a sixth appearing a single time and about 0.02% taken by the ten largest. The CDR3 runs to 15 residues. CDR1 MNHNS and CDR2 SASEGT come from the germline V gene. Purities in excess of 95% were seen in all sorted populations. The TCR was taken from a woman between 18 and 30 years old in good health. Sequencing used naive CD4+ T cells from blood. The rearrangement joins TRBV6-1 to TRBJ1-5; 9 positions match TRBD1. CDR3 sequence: CDSRTGAWGNQPQHF. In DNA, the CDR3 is TGTGACAGCAGGACAGGGGCATGGGGCAATCAGCCCCAGCATTTT.